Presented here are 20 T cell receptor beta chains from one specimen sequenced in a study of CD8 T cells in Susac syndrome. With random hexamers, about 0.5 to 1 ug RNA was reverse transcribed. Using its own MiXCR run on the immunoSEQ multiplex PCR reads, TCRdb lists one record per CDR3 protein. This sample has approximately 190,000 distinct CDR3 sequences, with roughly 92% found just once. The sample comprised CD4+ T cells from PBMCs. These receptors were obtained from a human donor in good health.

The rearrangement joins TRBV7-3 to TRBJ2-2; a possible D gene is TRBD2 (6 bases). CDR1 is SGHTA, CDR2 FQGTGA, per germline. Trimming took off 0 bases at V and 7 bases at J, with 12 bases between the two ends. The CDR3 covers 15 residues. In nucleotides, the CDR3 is TGTGCCAGCAGCTTAACGGGGGACTCCCGCGGGGAGCTGTTTTTT. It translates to CASSLTGDSRGELFF.

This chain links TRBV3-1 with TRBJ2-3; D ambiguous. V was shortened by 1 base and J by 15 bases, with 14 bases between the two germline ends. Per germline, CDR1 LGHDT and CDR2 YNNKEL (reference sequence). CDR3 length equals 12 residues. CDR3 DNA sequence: TGTGCCAGCAGCCAAGGTTGGGCAGGAAATTATTTT. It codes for CASSQGWAGNYF.

For the CDR3, the DNA is TGTGCCAGCAGCTTTGGGGTCCTAGCGGGGGGGCTGGGAGACCAAGAGACCCAGTACTTC. Translating gives CASSFGVLAGGLGDQETQYF. The chain recombines TRBV5-4 with TRBJ2-5; TRBD2 aligns across 12 bases. J lost 0 bases, V lost 2 bases, and 14 bases had no gene match. The CDR3 runs 20 residues. Germline V CDR1 and CDR2: SGHNT, YYREEE (reference sequence).

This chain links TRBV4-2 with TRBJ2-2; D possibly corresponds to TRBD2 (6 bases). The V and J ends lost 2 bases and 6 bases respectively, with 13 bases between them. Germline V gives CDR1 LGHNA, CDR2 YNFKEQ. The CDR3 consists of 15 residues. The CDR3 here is CASSQSRTTPGELFF. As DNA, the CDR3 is TGTGCCAGCAGCCAATCCAGGACTACTCCCGGGGAGCTGTTTTTT.

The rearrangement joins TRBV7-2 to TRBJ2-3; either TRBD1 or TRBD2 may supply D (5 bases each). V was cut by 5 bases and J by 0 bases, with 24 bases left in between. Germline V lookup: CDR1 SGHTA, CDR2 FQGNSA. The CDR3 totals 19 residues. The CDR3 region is CASSPSPGRRLTSTDTQYF. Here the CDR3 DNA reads TGTGCCAGCAGCCCCTCTCCGGGACGCCGACTGACTAGCACAGATACGCAGTATTTT.

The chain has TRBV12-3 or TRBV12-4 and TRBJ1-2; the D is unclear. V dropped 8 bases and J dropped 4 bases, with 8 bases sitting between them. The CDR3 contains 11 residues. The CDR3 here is CASGSGYGYTF. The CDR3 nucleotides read TGTGCCAGCGGGTCAGGCTATGGCTACACCTTC.

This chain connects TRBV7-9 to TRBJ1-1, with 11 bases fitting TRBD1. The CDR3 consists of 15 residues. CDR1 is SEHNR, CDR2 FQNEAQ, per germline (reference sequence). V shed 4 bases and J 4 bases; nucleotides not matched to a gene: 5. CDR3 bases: TGTGCCAGCAGCTCCGGACAGGGGGCAAGCACTGAAGCTTTCTTT. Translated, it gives CASSSGQGASTEAFF.

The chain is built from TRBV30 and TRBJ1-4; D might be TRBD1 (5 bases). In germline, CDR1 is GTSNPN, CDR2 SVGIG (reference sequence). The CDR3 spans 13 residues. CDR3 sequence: CGLGRPRGEKLFF. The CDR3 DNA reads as TGTGGCCTGGGGCGGCCGAGGGGTGAAAAACTGTTTTTT. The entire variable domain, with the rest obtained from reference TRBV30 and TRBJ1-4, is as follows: SQTIHQWPATLVQPVGSPLSLECTVEGTSNPNLYWYRQAAGRGLQLLFYSVGIGQISSEVPQNLSASRPQDRQFILSSKKLLLSDSGFYLCGLGRPRGEKLFFGSGTQLSVL.

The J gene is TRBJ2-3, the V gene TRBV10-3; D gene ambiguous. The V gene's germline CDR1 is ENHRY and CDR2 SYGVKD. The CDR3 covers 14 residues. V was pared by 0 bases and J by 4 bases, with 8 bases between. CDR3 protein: CAISESERPDTQYF. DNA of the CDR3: TGTGCCATCAGTGAGTCCGAGCGCCCAGATACGCAGTATTTT.

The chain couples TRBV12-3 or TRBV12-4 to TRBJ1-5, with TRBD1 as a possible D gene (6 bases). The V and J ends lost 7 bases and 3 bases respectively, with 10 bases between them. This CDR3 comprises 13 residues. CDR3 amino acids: CASTGQINQPQHF. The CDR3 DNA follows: TGTGCCAGCACCGGACAGATCAATCAGCCCCAGCATTTT.

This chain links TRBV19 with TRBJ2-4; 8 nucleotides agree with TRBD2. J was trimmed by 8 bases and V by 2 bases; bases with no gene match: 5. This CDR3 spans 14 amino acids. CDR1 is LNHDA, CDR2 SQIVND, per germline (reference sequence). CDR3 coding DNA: TGTGCCAGTAGTATACCGGGGGGGGCCGACATTCAGTACTTC. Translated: CASSIPGGADIQYF.

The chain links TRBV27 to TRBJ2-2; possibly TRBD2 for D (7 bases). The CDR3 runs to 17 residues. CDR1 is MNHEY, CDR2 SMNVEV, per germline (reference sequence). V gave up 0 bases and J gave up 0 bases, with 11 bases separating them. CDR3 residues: CASSLSRGRANTGELFF. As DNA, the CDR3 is TGTGCCAGCAGTTTATCGAGGGGGAGGGCGAACACCGGGGAGCTGTTTTTT.

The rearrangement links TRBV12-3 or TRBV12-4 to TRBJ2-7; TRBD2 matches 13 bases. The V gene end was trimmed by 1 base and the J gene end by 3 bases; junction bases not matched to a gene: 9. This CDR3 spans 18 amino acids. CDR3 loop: CASSLVTSGGASIYEQYF. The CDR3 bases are TGTGCCAGCAGTTTAGTTACTAGCGGGGGGGCCAGTATCTACGAGCAGTACTTC.

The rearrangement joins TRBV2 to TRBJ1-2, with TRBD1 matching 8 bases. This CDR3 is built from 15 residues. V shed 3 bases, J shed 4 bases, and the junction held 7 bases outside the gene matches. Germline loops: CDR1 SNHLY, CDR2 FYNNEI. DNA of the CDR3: TGTGCCAGCAGTGAGGAAATAGGGACAGGCTATGGCTACACCTTC. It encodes CASSEEIGTGYGYTF.

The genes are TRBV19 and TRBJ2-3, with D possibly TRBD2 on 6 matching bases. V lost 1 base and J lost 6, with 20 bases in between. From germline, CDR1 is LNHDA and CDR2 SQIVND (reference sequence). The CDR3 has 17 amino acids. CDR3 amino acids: CASSIAGVAPHLDTQYF. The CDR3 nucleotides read TGTGCCAGTAGTATAGCGGGAGTAGCCCCTCATCTCGATACGCAGTATTTT.

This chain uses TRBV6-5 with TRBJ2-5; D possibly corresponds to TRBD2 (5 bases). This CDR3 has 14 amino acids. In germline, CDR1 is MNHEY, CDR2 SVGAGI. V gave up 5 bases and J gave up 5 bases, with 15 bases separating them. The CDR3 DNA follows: TGTGCCAGCAGTCTCCGAGGGCCGCAGGAGACCCAGTACTTC. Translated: CASSLRGPQETQYF.

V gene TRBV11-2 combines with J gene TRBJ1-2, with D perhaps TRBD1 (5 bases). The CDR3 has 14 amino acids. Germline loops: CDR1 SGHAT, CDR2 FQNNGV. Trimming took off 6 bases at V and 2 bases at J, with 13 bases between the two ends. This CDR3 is CASSSTGSNYGYTF. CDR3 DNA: TGTGCCAGCAGTTCAACAGGTTCAAACTATGGCTACACCTTC.

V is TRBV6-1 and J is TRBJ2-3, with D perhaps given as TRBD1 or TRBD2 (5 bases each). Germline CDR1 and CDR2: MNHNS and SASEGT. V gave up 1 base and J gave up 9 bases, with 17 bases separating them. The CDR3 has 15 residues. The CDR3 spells CASSEGGGRSTTQYF. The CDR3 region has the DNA TGTGCCAGCAGTGAAGGTGGGGGAAGGAGTACCACGCAGTATTTT.

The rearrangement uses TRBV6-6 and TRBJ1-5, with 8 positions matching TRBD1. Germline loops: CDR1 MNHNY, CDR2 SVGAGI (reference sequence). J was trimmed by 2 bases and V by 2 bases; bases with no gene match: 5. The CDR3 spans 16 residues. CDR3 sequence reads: CASSYPTGGGNQPQHF. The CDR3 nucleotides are TGTGCCAGCAGTTACCCTACAGGGGGTGGCAATCAGCCCCAGCATTTT.

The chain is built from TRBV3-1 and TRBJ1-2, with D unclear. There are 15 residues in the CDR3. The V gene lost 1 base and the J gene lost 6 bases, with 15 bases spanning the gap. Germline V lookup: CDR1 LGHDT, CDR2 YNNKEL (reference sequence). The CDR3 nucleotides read TGTGCCAGCAGCCAAGTGTTCGCCAAGGGCGATGGCTACACCTTC. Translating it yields CASSQVFAKGDGYTF.